The sequence of this T cell receptor (beta chain) was determined in a study of vaccination effects on CD4 cells after COVID-19. Overall study results and limits: Late post-vaccination samples showed marked contraction of infection- and vaccine-induced clones.

Germline V gene lookup returns CDR1 SEHNR and CDR2 FQNEAQ (reference sequence). This CDR3 contains 15 residues. The V gene lost 0 bases and the J gene lost 5 bases, with 11 bases spanning the gap. This clone was seen only a few times. The antigen is unknown. Sequencing in the ViraFEST assay came after antigen-specific CD4+ T cells had been expanded with viral peptide pools, which were used to stimulate PBMC. It was after approximately 11 days of culture that CD4+ T cells were isolated. This individual contracted SARS-CoV-2 between March and December 2020, as verified by PCR. Some 2.2 million PBMC per well were cultured with approximately 10 IU/ml IL-2 and roughly 10 ug/ml peptides. Measured with immunoSEQ multiplex PCR; TCRdb has only the in-frame clones, and not every one. The table shows about 45,000 clones, with more than 60% occurring only once.

The TCR comes from a human donor who had a prior SARS-CoV-2 infection. The material sequenced was CD4+ T cells from PBMCs cultured with a peptide pool, taken before COVID-19 vaccination. The rearrangement joins TRBV7-9 to TRBJ2-1; perhaps TRBD2 as D (6 bases). CDR3 loop: CASSLAGSSNNEQFF. The CDR3 bases are TGTGCCAGCAGCTTAGCCGGGAGTTCCAACAATGAGCAGTTCTTC.